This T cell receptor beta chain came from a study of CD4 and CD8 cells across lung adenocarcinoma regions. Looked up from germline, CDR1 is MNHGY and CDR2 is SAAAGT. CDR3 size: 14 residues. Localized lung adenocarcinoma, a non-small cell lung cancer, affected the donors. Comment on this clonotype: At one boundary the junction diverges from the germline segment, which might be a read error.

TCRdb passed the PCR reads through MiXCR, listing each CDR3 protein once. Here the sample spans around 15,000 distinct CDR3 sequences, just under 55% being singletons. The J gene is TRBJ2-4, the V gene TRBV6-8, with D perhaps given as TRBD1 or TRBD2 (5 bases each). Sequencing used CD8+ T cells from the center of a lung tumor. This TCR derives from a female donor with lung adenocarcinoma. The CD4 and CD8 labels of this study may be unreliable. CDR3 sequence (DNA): TGTGCCGTCACGGGGCCGCGTGCCAAAAACACTCAGTACTTC. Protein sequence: CAVTGPRAKNTQYF.